A selection of T cell receptor beta chains follows, all from one sample in a study of long-term antiretroviral therapy in people with HIV. Profiled with immunoSEQ multiplex PCR; TCRdb holds only in-frame clones, not every one. The sample has 25,000 to 35,000 clones, almost 95% seen once; the top ten hold about 2.6%. Sequencing used unsorted PBMCs, obtained just over 7.3 years after starting antiretroviral therapy. The receptors come from a man in his forties or fifties with HIV. The CDR3 runs from the conserved cysteine through the conserved F or W. Each record gives: V gene, D gene, J gene, CDR3 length, CDR3 protein. The D gene is left open where the match is weak.

V gene: TRBV7-2
D gene: TRBD1
J gene: TRBJ2-3
CDR3 length: 15
CDR3 protein: CASSLGTGRTDTQYF

V gene: TRBV6-1
D gene: TRBD2
J gene: TRBJ2-1
CDR3 length: 16
CDR3 protein: CASSERTSGPLNEQFF

V gene: TRBV5-5
D gene: .
J gene: TRBJ2-3
CDR3 length: 16
CDR3 protein: CASSLVMTGGTDTQYF

V gene: TRBV15
D gene: TRBD1
J gene: TRBJ2-1
CDR3 length: 17
CDR3 protein: CATSRDARTGGSGEQFF

V gene: TRBV19
D gene: .
J gene: TRBJ2-2
CDR3 length: 11
CDR3 protein: CASTVTGELFF

V gene: TRBV5-6
D gene: .
J gene: TRBJ1-2
CDR3 length: 14
CDR3 protein: CASSFSRPSYGYTF

V gene: TRBV6-1
D gene: .
J gene: TRBJ1-1
CDR3 length: 13
CDR3 protein: CASSSIRNTEAFF

V gene: TRBV6-1
D gene: .
J gene: TRBJ2-7
CDR3 length: 14
CDR3 protein: CASSEGPGSYEQYF

V gene: TRBV2
D gene: TRBD2
J gene: TRBJ2-2
CDR3 length: 16
CDR3 protein: CASTLAGGTGTGELFF

V gene: TRBV27
D gene: .
J gene: TRBJ1-2
CDR3 length: 15
CDR3 protein: CASSGLGAGKHGYTF